This is a list of T cell receptor beta chains from one sample in a study of beta chain features in type 1 diabetes. Profiled with immunoSEQ multiplex PCR; TCRdb holds only in-frame clones, not every one. The data hold about 700,000 clones, with roughly 12% observed a single time. The sample consisted of naive CD4+ T cells from blood. The receptor set was obtained from a man between 18 and 35 years old with type 1 diabetes. CDR3s include the opening cysteine and the closing phenylalanine or tryptophan. A D gene is named only where the DNA matches it firmly. Size is stated for part of the rows, as once, few or many counts, or as a class when the clone is expanded.

j_call: TRBJ2-7
cdr3_length: 13
v_call: TRBV30
clone_size: few
d_call: TRBD1
cdr3_nt: TGTGCCTGGAGTTGGGGGACAGTCTACGAGCAGTACTTC
cdr3_aa: CAWSWGTVYEQYF

j_call: TRBJ2-2
cdr3_length: 17
v_call: TRBV9
clone_size: -
d_call: -
cdr3_nt: TGTGCCAGCAGCGACCTTCAGGATACAGCGAACACCGGGGAGCTGTTTTTT
cdr3_aa: CASSDLQDTANTGELFF

j_call: TRBJ2-7
cdr3_length: 14
v_call: TRBV30
clone_size: -
d_call: -
cdr3_nt: TGTGCCTGGATGCCCCAGGGAGCGACGTTCGAGCAGTACTTC
cdr3_aa: CAWMPQGATFEQYF

j_call: TRBJ1-6
cdr3_length: 16
v_call: TRBV5-4
clone_size: few
d_call: -
cdr3_nt: TGTGCCAGCAGCTTGGAAGGGATTACCAATAATTCACCCCTCCACTTT
cdr3_aa: CASSLEGITNNSPLHF

j_call: TRBJ1-1
cdr3_length: 14
v_call: TRBV6-5
clone_size: few
d_call: -
cdr3_nt: TGTGCCAGCAGTTACTCTGACAGTAACACTGAAGCTTTCTTT
cdr3_aa: CASSYSDSNTEAFF

j_call: TRBJ2-1
cdr3_length: 11
v_call: TRBV5-1
clone_size: -
d_call: -
cdr3_nt: TGCGCCAGCAGCTCAGACAATGAGCAGTTCTTC
cdr3_aa: CASSSDNEQFF

j_call: TRBJ2-5
cdr3_length: 17
v_call: TRBV28
clone_size: -
d_call: TRBD1
cdr3_nt: TGTGCCAGCAACCCGTCCCCGGGACAGGGTCACCAAGAGACCCAGTACTTC
cdr3_aa: CASNPSPGQGHQETQYF

j_call: TRBJ1-4
cdr3_length: 17
v_call: TRBV4-1
clone_size: few
d_call: TRBD1
cdr3_nt: TGCGCCAGCAGCCAAGATCCCTTGGACAGGTTTAATGAAAAACTGTTTTTT
cdr3_aa: CASSQDPLDRFNEKLFF

j_call: TRBJ1-2
cdr3_length: 18
v_call: TRBV9
clone_size: -
d_call: -
cdr3_nt: TGTGCCAGCAGCTCAATGGGGCAGGGACCCACCCCCAGCTATGGCTACACCTTC
cdr3_aa: CASSSMGQGPTPSYGYTF

j_call: TRBJ1-2
cdr3_length: 18
v_call: TRBV28
clone_size: few
d_call: TRBD1
cdr3_nt: TGTGCCAGCAGTTTGGACTTACAGGGGGCGGAGGCTTTCTTGAGCTACACCTTC
cdr3_aa: CASSLDLQGAEAFLSYTF

j_call: TRBJ1-2
cdr3_length: 14
v_call: TRBV27
clone_size: few
d_call: -
cdr3_nt: TGTGCCAGCAGTTTACAGGGGTTTGGCGATGGCTACACCTTC
cdr3_aa: CASSLQGFGDGYTF

j_call: TRBJ1-5
cdr3_length: 15
v_call: TRBV5-1
clone_size: -
d_call: TRBD1
cdr3_nt: TGCGCCAGCAGCTTGGAAGGGGGCGGGGATCAGCCCCAGCATTTT
cdr3_aa: CASSLEGGGDQPQHF

j_call: TRBJ2-5
cdr3_length: 11
v_call: TRBV12-5
clone_size: few
d_call: -
cdr3_nt: TGTGCTAGTGGCCAAGAGGGGGCCCAGTACTTC
cdr3_aa: CASGQEGAQYF

j_call: TRBJ2-1
cdr3_length: 18
v_call: TRBV9
clone_size: few
d_call: -
cdr3_nt: TGTGCCAGCAGCGTAGCTCCCGCTACCGGGACTGTTTACAATGAGCAGTTCTTC
cdr3_aa: CASSVAPATGTVYNEQFF